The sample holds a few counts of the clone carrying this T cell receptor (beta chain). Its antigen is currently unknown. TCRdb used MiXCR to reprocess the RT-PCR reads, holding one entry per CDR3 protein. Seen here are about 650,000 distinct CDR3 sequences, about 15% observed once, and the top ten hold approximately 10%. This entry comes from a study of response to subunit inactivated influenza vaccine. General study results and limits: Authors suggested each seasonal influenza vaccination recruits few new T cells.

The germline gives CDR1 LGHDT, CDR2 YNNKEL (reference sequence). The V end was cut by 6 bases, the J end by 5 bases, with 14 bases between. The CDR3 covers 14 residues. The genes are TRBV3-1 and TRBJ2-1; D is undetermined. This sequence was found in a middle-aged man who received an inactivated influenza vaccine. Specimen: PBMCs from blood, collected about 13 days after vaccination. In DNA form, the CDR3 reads TGTGCCAGCAGATCTGAGGCACTGCACAATGAGCAGTTCTTC. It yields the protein CASRSEALHNEQFF.